Presented here are 13 T cell receptor beta chains from one specimen sequenced in a study of immune heterogeneity within non-small cell lung tumors. A first 10-cycle multiplex round used 32 V-gene and 13 J-gene primers on TCR beta CDR3. From the multiplex PCR reads, TCRdb called clonotypes with MiXCR, one entry per CDR3 protein. Among about 11,000 distinct CDR3 sequences, approximately 20% were seen once, and the ten largest hold roughly 3.8%. Bulk tumor genomic DNA constituted the template, at roughly 660 ng per sample. Biopsy collection occurred during surgery, with several far-apart biopsies per primary tumor. Each patient presented with untreated, newly diagnosed non-small cell lung cancer and received curative surgery. The sequenced material came from lung tumor tissue. The receptors shown here come from a man between 60 and 75 years old with non-small cell lung cancer.

By share, this clonotype counts as medium-sized. The chain couples TRBV30 to TRBJ1-6; possibly TRBD1 for D (5 bases). Germline CDR1 and CDR2: GTSNPN and SVGIG (reference sequence). V lost 3 bases and J lost 8, with 17 bases in between. The CDR3 length is 15 residues. The CDR3 region is CAWSGVGVRDSPLHF. As DNA, the CDR3 is TGTGCCTGGAGCGGGGTGGGGGTTAGGGATTCACCCCTCCACTTT.

In nucleotides, the CDR3 is TGTGCCAGCAGCTCACTAGCGGGGGAGTCCGAGCAGTACTTC. Translating gives CASSSLAGESEQYF. This chain links TRBV7-3 with TRBJ2-7, with 11 bases aligning to TRBD2. Trimming removed 4 bases from V and 6 bases from J; junction bases left unmatched: 5. The germline V gene encodes CDR1 SGHTA and CDR2 FQGTGA. The CDR3 contains 14 residues.

In its sample, this clonotype was seen a few times. This chain links TRBV3-1 with TRBJ2-5; 8 nucleotides match TRBD1. The CDR3 length is 15 residues. Germline V gives CDR1 LGHDT, CDR2 YNNKEL (reference sequence). V lost 4 bases, J lost 2 bases, and 6 bases stayed unmatched. CDR3 sequence reads: CASSPQGAPQETQYF. The CDR3, as DNA: TGTGCCAGCAGCCCCCAGGGGGCGCCTCAAGAGACCCAGTACTTC.

This clonotype has a handful of counts. The rearrangement links TRBV5-1 to TRBJ2-4; TRBD2 matches 7 bases. The J segment lost 3 bases and the V segment lost 4 bases, leaving 13 bases of the junction unmatched. The CDR3 loop spans 17 amino acids. Germline-derived CDR1 and CDR2 are SGHRS and YFSETQ. CDR3 in amino acids: CASSGGRTSMDKNIQYF. CDR3 nucleotides: TGCGCCAGCAGCGGCGGTCGGACTAGTATGGACAAAAACATTCAGTACTTC.

CDR3 residues: CASSLLGGDQPQHF. CDR3 bases: TGCGCCAGCAGCTTGCTGGGGGGCGATCAGCCCCAGCATTTT. The V call is TRBV5-1, the J call TRBJ1-5; TRBD1 might be the D (6 bases). CDR1 is SGHRS, CDR2 YFSETQ, per germline. The CDR3 is 14 residues long. V was cut by 1 base and J by 5 bases, with 10 bases left in between.

This clonotype was counted at least ten times. V is TRBV5-1 and J is TRBJ2-1; D may be TRBD2 (6 bases). V was shortened by 0 bases and J by 15 bases, with 19 bases between the two germline ends. The V gene's germline CDR1 is SGHRS and CDR2 YFSETQ. The CDR3 runs to 14 residues. CDR3 amino acids: CASSLDASVLGRFF. CDR3 nucleotides: TGCGCCAGCAGCTTGGATGCTAGCGTCCTAGGTCGGTTCTTC.

This clonotype is labeled as medium-sized. The gene calls are TRBV7-8 and TRBJ2-7; the match to TRBD2 covers 12 bases. V shed 0 bases and J 6 bases; nucleotides not matched to a gene: 0. Germline lookup yields CDR1 SGHVS and CDR2 FQNEAQ. The CDR3 is 14 amino acids. The CDR3 coding sequence is TGTGCCAGCAGCTTAGCGGGACTAGCGGGCGAGCAGTACTTC. Amino acid sequence: CASSLAGLAGEQYF.

This clonotype rates as medium-sized. This chain connects TRBV6-1 to TRBJ2-3, with a possible D match to TRBD2 (5 bases). Germline assignment: CDR1 MNHNS and CDR2 SASEGT. V was clipped by 3 bases and J by 0 bases, with 10 bases between them. The length of the CDR3 is 15 residues. Here the CDR3 DNA reads TGTGCCAGCAGTGAGCGGGTAGGGAGCACAGATACGCAGTATTTT. It encodes CASSERVGSTDTQYF.

This clonotype was detected a few times. This sequence joins TRBV29-1 and TRBJ2-6; D call uncertain. Germline V CDR1 and CDR2: SQVTM, ANQGSEA. This CDR3 has 13 residues. Trimming removed 4 bases from V and 1 base from J, with 5 bases in between. The CDR3 reads CSVGASGANVLTF. The DNA for the CDR3 is TGCAGCGTTGGAGCATCTGGGGCCAACGTCCTGACTTTC.

This chain links TRBV30 with TRBJ2-3, with 8 positions matching TRBD2. CDR1 is GTSNPN and CDR2 is SVGIG in the germline V gene (reference sequence). CDR3 length: 12 residues. J was trimmed by 4 bases and V by 5 bases; bases with no gene match: 2. The CDR3 region is CAWGSGADTQYF. The CDR3 bases are TGTGCCTGGGGTAGCGGGGCAGATACGCAGTATTTT.

J is TRBJ2-2 and V is TRBV2, with 13 positions matching TRBD2. Germline V gene lookup returns CDR1 SNHLY and CDR2 FYNNEI. V was pared by 7 bases and J by 5 bases, with 4 bases of the junction left unmatched. CDR3 length: 15 residues. The CDR3 region is CASTLAGGGTGELFF. Here the CDR3 DNA reads TGTGCCAGCACACTAGCGGGAGGGGGGACCGGGGAGCTGTTTTTT.

This clonotype was recorded a few times. The V and J genes are TRBV20-1 and TRBJ2-1; no clear D. CDR3 size: 15 residues. Trimming removed 0 bases from V and 4 bases from J, with 13 bases in between. Germline V gives CDR1 DFQATT, CDR2 SNEGSKA (reference sequence). DNA for the CDR3: TGCAGTGCTAGAGAGGCCCAAGTTCATTACAATGAGCAGTTCTTC. This sequence encodes CSAREAQVHYNEQFF.

The chain links TRBV20-1 to TRBJ1-5, with 7 bases lining up with TRBD1. V lost 4 bases to trimming and J lost 4 bases; unmatched junction nucleotides: 10. Germline loops: CDR1 DFQATT, CDR2 SNEGSKA (reference sequence). This CDR3 is built from 15 residues. As DNA, the CDR3 is TGCAGTGCTACGTGGGGAGACAGGGTTAATCAGCCCCAGCATTTT. It yields the protein CSATWGDRVNQPQHF.